Detailed here is one T cell receptor (beta chain). Its antigen is not identified. This entry comes from a study of post-analysis software for immune sequencing data. Study-level background: The cohort encompassed relapsing-remitting, secondary progressive and progressive-relapsing multiple sclerosis disease courses. Study-level results: Patients carried a few TRBV segments more frequently than controls did, and TRBV5-6, TRBV5-1 and TRBV20-1 were among them.

Included in the TCR beta cDNA libraries were unique molecular identifiers. In TCRdb, the PCR reads were re-called with MiXCR into one record per CDR3 protein. Of fewer than 900,000 distinct CDR3 sequences listed, roughly 46% are singletons. The CDR3 runs 13 residues. V lost 5 bases, J lost 7 bases, and 15 bases lay in between. The origin of this receptor is a girl aged 5-17 years with multiple sclerosis. Source material: blood. J is TRBJ2-7 and V is TRBV12-3 or TRBV12-4; D uncertain. The CDR3 loop is CASSHGSLGEQYF. CDR3 nucleotides: TGTGCCAGCAGTCACGGAAGCTTGGGAGAGCAGTACTTC.